These 5 T cell receptor beta chains originate from one sample sequenced in a study of Ad26.COV2.S vaccination and SARS-CoV-2 variants. Treatment here: approximately 18 received Ad26.COV2.S at low or high dose, single or two shots; roughly five received placebo; per-sample allocation not given. Following the first vaccine or placebo injection, samples were taken on day 63. Profiled with immunoSEQ multiplex PCR; TCRdb holds only in-frame clones, not every one. The profile shows about 680,000 clones, about 90% of them singletons. The material sequenced was peripheral blood, taken in a trial of Ad26.COV2.S vaccine versus placebo. Source of these receptors: a person between 18 and 65 years old who received the Ad26.COV2.S COVID-19 vaccine or a placebo.

This clone came up once. The chain joins TRBV12-5 to TRBJ1-1; D possibly corresponds to TRBD1 (6 bases). Germline V gene data show CDR1 as LGHNT and CDR2 as FRNRAP. The CDR3 length is 14 residues. Trimming took off 6 bases at V and 2 bases at J, with 13 bases between the two ends. The CDR3 DNA is TGTGCTAGTGGCCCAAACAGGGCAAACACTGAAGCTTTCTTT. As protein: CASGPNRANTEAFF. Together with reference TRBV12-5 and TRBJ1-1, the CDR3 gives the full variable domain: DARVTQTPRHKVTEMGQEVTMRCQPILGHNTVFWYRQTMMQGLELLAYFRNRAPLDDSGMPKDRFSAEMPDATLATLKIQPSEPRDSAVYFCASGPNRANTEAFFGQGTRLTVV.

The V and J genes are TRBV4-2 and TRBJ1-1; possibly TRBD1 for D (5 bases). Per the germline V gene, CDR1 is LGHNA and CDR2 is YNFKEQ. Trimming took 0 bases from V and 0 from J, leaving 20 bases between them. CDR3 length: 19 residues. The DNA for the CDR3 is TGTGCCAGCAGCCAAGAAGCGGACGGGGGAGTTTTAATGAACACTGAAGCTTTCTTT. Encoded protein: CASSQEADGGVLMNTEAFF.

This clone was recorded once. V gene TRBV18 combines with J gene TRBJ1-1; D unresolved. The V gene lost 3 bases and the J gene lost 7 bases, with 9 bases spanning the gap. This CDR3 has 12 residues. Germline V gene lookup returns CDR1 KGHSH and CDR2 LQKENI. The CDR3 nucleotides read TGTGCCAGCTCACCTGCCCACAGTGAAGCTTTCTTT. This encodes CASSPAHSEAFF. The whole variable domain, filled in from reference TRBV18 and TRBJ1-1, reads NAGVMQNPRHLVRRRGQEARLRCSPMKGHSHVYWYRQLPEEGLKFMVYLQKENIIDESGMPKERFSAEFPKEGPSILRIQQVVRGDSAAYFCASSPAHSEAFFGQGTRLTVV.

This chain links TRBV19 with TRBJ1-5, with D perhaps TRBD1 (6 bases). Germline V lookup: CDR1 LNHDA, CDR2 SQIVND (reference sequence). This CDR3 contains 12 residues. Trimming left V 4 bases short and J 9 bases short, with 10 bases between. CDR3 region: CASSRDTPPQHF. The CDR3, as DNA: TGTGCCAGTAGTAGGGACACACCGCCCCAGCATTTT.

This clone is a singleton in its sample. The genes are TRBV11-2 and TRBJ2-7, with unresolved D. Trimming pared 7 bases from V and 2 bases from J, leaving 18 bases between. The CDR3 sequence is 15 residues long. Germline V gene lookup returns CDR1 SGHAT and CDR2 FQNNGV. The CDR3 sequence: CASTTAMGETYEQYF. CDR3 bases: TGTGCCAGCACCACAGCTATGGGCGAAACCTACGAGCAGTACTTC.